Sequencing of this T cell receptor beta chain was carried out in a study of early T cells in non-severe SARS-CoV-2 infection. At the level of the study: Sequencing input comprised bulk RNA from unsorted whole blood; chain pairing was not available.

The library protocol tagged individual cDNA molecules with unique molecular identifiers. TCRdb independently ran MiXCR on the 5' RACE reads; one entry per CDR3 protein. The data show tens of thousands of distinct CDR3 sequences, with under 15% seen just once and roughly 8.3% held by the top ten. Germline CDR1 LNHNV, CDR2 YYDKDF (reference sequence). This CDR3 has 12 residues. Trimming stripped 4 bases from V and 7 bases from J, with 8 bases between. Study-wide points: Anti-spike CD8 responses were favored by VDJdb matching, which missed private and CD4 specificities.

This clonotype was detected only a few times. Its target is unknown. The TCR comes from an adult who was a healthcare worker with PCR-confirmed SARS-CoV-2 infection or an uninfected control (not recorded which). Material: whole blood. The J gene is TRBJ2-1, the V gene TRBV15; D not resolved. CDR3 in amino acids: CATSIALNEQFF. The CDR3 bases are TGTGCCACCAGCATAGCTTTGAATGAGCAGTTCTTC.